This T cell receptor beta chain was profiled in a study of shared clonotypes between healthy human individuals. Regarding the study as a whole: Sampling covered nothing but blood. Tissue TCR repertoires likely differ from those found in blood.

The CDR3 runs to 14 residues. Germline CDR1 is SGDLS and CDR2 is YYNGEE. V was pared by 2 bases and J by 4 bases, with 9 bases between. As concerns this clone: Its target is not known. This sample includes further DNA sequences coding for the same CDR3.

CD4+ cells yielded CD45RA+ naive and CD45RA-negative memory subsets. Assay used: immunoSEQ multiplex PCR; TCRdb lists only in-frame clones, some missing. The data show roughly 2.2 million clones, about nine tenths seen once. The sequenced sample was naive CD4+ T cells from PBMCs. Indicated subset: CD45RA+ positively selected. The receptor was derived from a man younger than 35 in good health. Some clones in this sample may be carry-over from other donors' samples. The chain joins TRBV9 to TRBJ2-2, with D perhaps being TRBD1 or TRBD2 (5 bases each). The DNA of the CDR3 is TGTGCCAGCAGCGTTTCTGGGGGCACCGGGGAGCTGTTTTTT. Translating it yields CASSVSGGTGELFF.